One sample yielded the 21 T cell receptor beta chains listed below, sequenced in a study of CD8+CD57+ T cells in acquired aplastic anemia. TCR beta VDJ combinations and CDR3 sequences were profiled from genomic DNA. TCRdb analysed the reads with MiXCR anew, one entry per CDR3 protein. The sample includes tens of thousands of distinct CDR3 sequences, under 50% seen only once; the top ten take about 68%. The sample was sorted CD4+, CD8+, or CD8+CD57+ T cells (not recorded which) from PBMCs. The receptor set was obtained from a human donor in good health, serving as a control.

This clonotype showed up many times. V usage is TRBV24-1 and J usage is TRBJ2-1; D is ambiguous. This CDR3 region has 13 residues. The V end lost 0 bases, the J end lost 8 bases, and 7 bases lay between the germline ends. CDR1 is KGHDR and CDR2 is SFDVKD in the germline V gene. DNA for the CDR3: TGTGCCACCAGTGATTTGCTTGTCGATGAGCAGTTCTTC. Its protein is CATSDLLVDEQFF.

This clonotype was seen just once. The chain carries TRBV19 and TRBJ1-6, with D unclear. The germline V and J ends were trimmed by 2 bases and 10 bases, with 12 bases remaining between them. From germline, CDR1 is LNHDA and CDR2 SQIVND (reference sequence). This CDR3 contains 14 residues. The CDR3 bases are TGTGCCAGTAGTATAAACGGAGACCTGTCACCCCTCCACTTT. Its protein is CASSINGDLSPLHF.

This clonotype has at least ten counts. The chain employs TRBV7-9 and TRBJ2-7; D not certain. Germline values: CDR1 SEHNR, CDR2 FQNEAQ (reference sequence). The CDR3 has 12 residues. V was trimmed by 8 bases and J by 5 bases, leaving 13 bases between them. CDR3: CASGLGPHEQYF. CDR3 coding DNA: TGTGCCAGCGGGCTTGGGCCCCACGAGCAGTACTTC.

The table lists this clonotype with many counts. V usage is TRBV29-1 and J usage is TRBJ1-3; tentatively, D is TRBD1 (6 bases). Germline assignment: CDR1 SQVTM and CDR2 ANQGSEA. The CDR3 consists of 14 residues. V was trimmed by 3 bases and J by 0 bases, leaving 9 bases between them. The CDR3, as DNA: TGCAGCGTTGAGGGAGGGGGCTCTGGAAACACCATATATTTT. Amino acid sequence: CSVEGGGSGNTIYF.

V gene TRBV24-1 combines with J gene TRBJ1-2; TRBD1 agrees at 8 bases. Per the germline V gene, CDR1 is KGHDR and CDR2 is SFDVKD. After removal of 4 bases from V and 4 bases from J, the junction contained 7 bases not matched to a gene. CDR3 length: 15 amino acids. The CDR3 loop reads CATSDAGGFLYGYTF. The CDR3 nucleotides read TGTGCCACCAGTGACGCAGGGGGCTTTCTCTATGGCTACACCTTC.

This clonotype was seen more than once but under ten times. The rearrangement uses TRBV19 and TRBJ2-1, with D possibly being TRBD1 or TRBD2 (5 bases each). The germline CDR1 and CDR2 sequences are LNHDA and SQIVND (reference sequence). The CDR3 contains 13 residues. V was cut by 2 bases and J by 8 bases, with 10 bases left in between. The DNA of the CDR3 is TGTGCCAGTAGTATACTGGGGGTCGATGAGCAGTTCTTC. Its translation: CASSILGVDEQFF.

In its sample, this clonotype was seen a few times. At one of its ends the junction is not consistent with the germline gene, which may arise from a read error. The CDR3: CGVVGTQTYERYF. CDR3 in DNA: TGCGGCGTTGTGGGGACTCAGACCTACGAGCGGTACTTC. V usage is TRBV29-1 and J usage is TRBJ2-7; a possible D gene is TRBD2 (6 bases). From germline, CDR1 is SQVTM and CDR2 ANQGSEA. There are 13 residues in the CDR3.

The chain uses TRBV24-1 and TRBJ1-4; D ambiguous. This CDR3 spans 14 amino acids. The V end lost 8 bases, the J end lost 5 bases, and 14 bases lay between the germline ends. The germline gives CDR1 KGHDR, CDR2 SFDVKD. The CDR3 DNA reads as TGTGCCACCACCGTGACCGTACCGAATGAAAAACTGTTTTTT. Translated, it gives CATTVTVPNEKLFF.

The J gene is TRBJ2-5, the V gene TRBV19; perhaps TRBD2 as D (6 bases). V was clipped by 5 bases and J by 2 bases, with 18 bases between them. Germline-derived CDR1 and CDR2 are LNHDA and SQIVND (reference sequence). This CDR3 spans 16 amino acids. The CDR3 nucleotides are TGTGCCAGTAGTTCCTTATGGGGGGACGATCAAGAGACCCAGTACTTC. Protein product: CASSSLWGDDQETQYF. Using reference TRBV19 and TRBJ2-5 for the parts outside the CDR3, the full variable domain is DGGITQSPKYLFRKEGQNVTLSCEQNLNHDAMYWYRQDPGQGLRLIYYSQIVNDFQKGDIAEGYSVSREKKESFPLTVTSAQKNPTAFYLCASSSLWGDDQETQYFGPGTRLLVL.

The V gene is TRBV13, the J gene TRBJ2-5; D is ambiguous. The CDR3 sequence is 15 residues long. V lost 0 bases, J lost 5 bases, and 13 bases lay in between. CDR1 PRHDT and CDR2 FYEKMQ come from the germline V gene (reference sequence). CDR3 region: CASSLGASAWETQYF. CDR3 DNA sequence: TGTGCCAGCAGCTTAGGGGCCAGTGCATGGGAGACCCAGTACTTC. Complete variable domain (other parts from reference TRBV13 and TRBJ2-5): AAGVIQSPRHLIKEKRETATLKCYPIPRHDTVYWYQQGPGQDPQFLISFYEKMQSDKGSIPDRFSAQQFSDYHSELNMSSLELGDSALYFCASSLGASAWETQYFGPGTRLLVL.

The chain has TRBV25-1 and TRBJ1-5, with a tentative D call TRBD1 (5 bases). The germline V gene encodes CDR1 MGHDK and CDR2 SYGVNS. This CDR3 is built from 12 residues. V lost 6 bases and J lost 5, with 8 bases in between. The CDR3, as DNA: TGTGCCAGCAGCCGGGACCATCAGCCCCAGCATTTT. Translated: CASSRDHQPQHF.

The chain uses TRBV7-9 and TRBJ2-1; a weak D match, TRBD1 (5 bases). Trimming removed 8 bases from V and 4 bases from J, with 12 bases in between. The germline CDR1 and CDR2 sequences are SEHNR and FQNEAQ (reference sequence). This CDR3 is 13 amino acids long. CDR3 coding DNA: TGTGCCAGCGAGACAGACAGTTACAATGAGCAGTTCTTC. Translating gives CASETDSYNEQFF.

This clonotype was found many times. This chain connects TRBV12-3 or TRBV12-4 to TRBJ2-5, with D possibly matching TRBD2 (5 bases). CDR3 size: 12 residues. The V and J ends lost 6 bases and 4 bases respectively, with 9 bases between them. CDR3: CASSGVSETQYF. The DNA of the CDR3 is TGTGCCAGCAGCGGGGTTTCAGAGACCCAGTACTTC.

The V call is TRBV15, the J call TRBJ2-7; tentatively, D is TRBD1 (6 bases). This CDR3 is built from 13 residues. The V end lost 0 bases, the J end lost 6 bases, and 9 bases lay between the germline ends. CDR1 LNHNV and CDR2 YYDKDF come from the germline V gene (reference sequence). The CDR3 DNA sequence: TGTGCCACCAGCAGAGACAGGGGTCGCGAGCAGTACTTC. It codes for CATSRDRGREQYF.

This clonotype was seen repeatedly, ten times or more. This chain links TRBV10-3 with TRBJ2-2, with 8 bases fitting TRBD1. CDR1 and CDR2 (germline): ENHRY, SYGVKD. The CDR3 has 16 residues. The junction had 10 bases not matched to a gene; V was cut back by 3 bases and J by 7 bases. CDR3 residues: CAISDPLDRGFGELFF. The CDR3 nucleotides read TGTGCCATCAGTGACCCCCTTGACAGGGGATTCGGGGAGCTGTTTTTT.

This clonotype was seen many times. CDR3 nucleotide sequence: TGTGCCAGCAGAGCCGTGGGGGGCGTCAGTGAAAAACTGTTTTTT. Translating gives CASRAVGGVSEKLFF. The V gene is TRBV2, the J gene TRBJ1-4; a weak D match, TRBD1 (6 bases). Germline lookup yields CDR1 SNHLY and CDR2 FYNNEI. V was cut by 6 bases and J by 7 bases, with 18 bases left in between. The CDR3 length is 15 residues.

This clonotype was observed a handful of times. Here the CDR3 reads CATSDSGQVTDTQYF. The CDR3 DNA sequence: TGTGCCACCAGTGATTCCGGACAGGTCACAGATACGCAGTATTTT. The V call is TRBV24-1, the J call TRBJ2-3; 7 nucleotides match TRBD1. CDR1 KGHDR and CDR2 SFDVKD come from the germline V gene. The CDR3 loop spans 15 amino acids. V trimming: 2 bases; J trimming: 2 bases; junction bases outside the gene matches: 3.

The chain links TRBV19 to TRBJ2-7; a weak D match, TRBD1 (7 bases). The CDR3 runs 13 residues. V was trimmed by 5 bases and J by 6 bases, leaving 14 bases between them. Looked up from germline, CDR1 is LNHDA and CDR2 is SQIVND (reference sequence). For the CDR3, the DNA is TGTGCCAGTAGTGCGGGGACAGTCTGCGAGCAGTACTTC. Translated, it gives CASSAGTVCEQYF.

The chain uses TRBV15 and TRBJ2-7; no clear D. The length of the CDR3 is 13 residues. Germline-derived CDR1 and CDR2 are LNHNV and YYDKDF (reference sequence). Trimming pared 8 bases from V and 5 bases from J, leaving 16 bases between. Written as DNA, the CDR3 is TGTGCCACCGCATCCAGTCACGGCCACGAGCAGTACTTC. Translation: CATASSHGHEQYF.

The sample holds many counts of this clonotype. This chain links TRBV20-1 with TRBJ2-1; TRBD2 is a possible D gene (5 bases). The CDR3 is 13 amino acids. Germline V gene sequence: CDR1 DFQATT, CDR2 SNEGSKA (reference sequence). Trimming took 0 bases from V and 4 from J, leaving 7 bases between them. The CDR3 sequence: CSARESGYNEQFF. CDR3 nucleotide sequence: TGCAGTGCTAGAGAGAGCGGTTACAATGAGCAGTTCTTC.

The chain is built from TRBV7-9 and TRBJ2-3; D not certain. The CDR3 runs 12 residues. The germline V gene encodes CDR1 SEHNR and CDR2 FQNEAQ (reference sequence). Trimming removed 2 bases at V and 4 bases at J, with 4 bases between. DNA of the CDR3: TGTGCCAGCAGCTTAAGGGCAGATACGCAGTATTTT. Its translation: CASSLRADTQYF.